This T cell receptor beta chain is from a study of tumour-infiltrating T cells in Burkitt lymphoma. Study-wide background: Repertoire clonality predicted overall and progression-free survival.

The CDR3 runs 11 residues. V trimming: 8 bases; J trimming: 2 bases; junction bases outside the gene matches: 2. Germline V lookup: CDR1 GTSNPN, CDR2 SVGIG (reference sequence). The table came from immunoSEQ multiplex PCR; TCRdb's copy has only in-frame clones and leaves some out. This table has approximately 2,500 clones, approximately 80% appearing once. Sequencing input: tumor tissue. The receptor comes from a human donor with diffuse large B-cell lymphoma. The chain employs TRBV30 and TRBJ1-2; 7 bases match TRBD1. The CDR3 is CAGGQNYGYTF. The DNA of the CDR3 is TGTGCCGGGGGACAGAACTATGGCTACACCTTC.